The clone carrying this T cell receptor beta chain was detected many times. Antigen unknown. Germline V gene lookup returns CDR1 SGHTA and CDR2 FQGNSA. CDR3 length: 15 residues. Trimming shortened V by 0 bases and J by 6 bases, and 11 bases separated the two germline ends. TCRdb re-derived calls from the reads in MiXCR, one entry per CDR3 protein. This sample carries around 120,000 distinct CDR3 sequences, 20% to 30% of them seen once, and the ten largest clones take 30% to 35%. The record originates from a study of T cell repertoires in cytomegalovirus infection. Findings and limits, study-wide: The ex vivo response showed dominance by HLA-C-restricted CMV-specific TCR beta clonotypes.

The TCR comes from a human donor in good health (CMV status not recorded). Some clones in this sample may be carry-over from other donors' samples. The sequencing sample was made of PBMCs, sequenced either directly or after in vitro stimulation (not recorded which). The chain uses TRBV7-2 and TRBJ2-2, with D maybe TRBD1 (6 bases). Here the CDR3 reads CASSLAQGLAGELFF. Here the CDR3 DNA reads TGTGCCAGCAGCTTAGCCCAGGGGTTAGCCGGGGAGCTGTTTTTT. Full variable domain (missing parts from reference TRBV7-2 and TRBJ2-2): GAGVSQSPSNKVTEKGKDVELRCDPISGHTALYWYRQSLGQGLEFLIYFQGNSAPDKSGLPSDRFSAERTGGSVSTLTIQRTQQEDSAVYLCASSLAQGLAGELFFGEGSRLTVL.